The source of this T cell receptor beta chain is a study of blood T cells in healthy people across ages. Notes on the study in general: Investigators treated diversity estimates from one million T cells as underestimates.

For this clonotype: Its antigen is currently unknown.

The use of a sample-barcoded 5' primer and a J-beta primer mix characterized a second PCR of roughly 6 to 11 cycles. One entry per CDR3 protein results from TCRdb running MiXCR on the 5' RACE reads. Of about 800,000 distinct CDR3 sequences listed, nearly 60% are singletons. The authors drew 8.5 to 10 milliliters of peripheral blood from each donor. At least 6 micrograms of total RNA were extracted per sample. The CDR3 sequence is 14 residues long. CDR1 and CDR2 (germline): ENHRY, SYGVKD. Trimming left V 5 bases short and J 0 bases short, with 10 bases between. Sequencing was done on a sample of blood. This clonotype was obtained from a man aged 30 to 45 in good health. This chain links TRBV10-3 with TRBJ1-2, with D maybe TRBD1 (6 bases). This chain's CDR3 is CAISRQVANYGYTF. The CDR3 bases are TGTGCCATCAGTAGACAGGTGGCTAACTATGGCTACACCTTC.